These T cell receptor beta chains were read from a single sample in a study of regulatory T cells in long-lasting Graves disease. MiXCR, run by TCRdb on the multiplex PCR reads, gives a single entry per CDR3 protein. The top ten clones hold approximately 9.3% of a sample with hundreds of thousands of distinct CDR3 sequences, roughly 13% of them seen once. This sample was also put to use in a study of T cells in Graves' hyperthyroidism and ophthalmopathy.

The sample was peripheral blood mononuclear cells (PBMCs), taken at new diagnosis, from a patient treated with antithyroid drugs. Receptors were obtained from a man aged 30 to 45 with Graves disease. CDR3s leave out the opening cysteine and the closing phenylalanine or tryptophan.

CDR3	V	J
ASSSTTGGRNTIY	TRBV5-1	TRBJ1-3
ASSPGERETQY	TRBV12-3/TRBV12-4	TRBJ2-5
ASGSSRDEQY	TRBV28	TRBJ2-7
ASSRRGSSYNEQF	TRBV27	TRBJ2-1
AGAGNEKLF	TRBV30	TRBJ1-4
AWRKSGYNEKLF	TRBV30	TRBJ1-4
AGSFWSFWVQETQY	TRBV28	TRBJ2-5
ASRRTTVGDTQY	TRBV2	TRBJ2-3
ASSRTGAGETQY	TRBV9	TRBJ2-5
SVASGRYPYEQY	TRBV29-1	TRBJ2-7
ASSQSLDLNYGYT	TRBV7-6	TRBJ1-2
ASKKRQGAILPFLYGYT	TRBV2	TRBJ1-2
ASNRGQSYNEQF	TRBV2	TRBJ2-1
ASSEYEGQETQY	TRBV25-1	TRBJ2-5
ASSLRPGGDRQKQY	TRBV7-6	TRBJ2-7
ASSLVRGVNTEAF	TRBV7-9	TRBJ1-1